This T cell receptor (beta chain) originates from a study of blood T cells in healthy people across ages. There are 13 residues in the CDR3. Trimming shortened V by 2 bases and J by 7 bases, and 9 bases separated the two germline ends. The germline gives CDR1 MNHEY, CDR2 SVGEGT. Primers used in a second PCR of about 6 to 12 cycles were a sample-barcoded 5' primer and a J-beta primer mix. From the 5' RACE reads, TCRdb called clonotypes with MiXCR, one entry per CDR3 protein. The sample includes about 1.8 million distinct CDR3 sequences, around half of them seen just once. Sequencing was done on a sample of blood. This TCR came from a woman aged 40 to 50 in good health. The genes are TRBV6-2 or TRBV6-3 and TRBJ2-1; D is unclear. CDR3 amino acids: CASSYGVRNEQFF. The CDR3 nucleotides read TGTGCCAGCAGTTACGGGGTGAGGAATGAGCAGTTCTTC.